Listed below are T cell receptor beta chains from one sample, sequenced in a study of CD8+ T cells in alopecia areata. The assay was immunoSEQ multiplex PCR, and TCRdb's table has in-frame clones only and misses some. Counted here are under 300,000 clones, 60% occurring once; the ten biggest clones make up 0.93%. The sample in question was CD4+ T cells sorted from blood, obtained at roughly week 52, from a patient treated with tofacitinib. The origin of the receptors is a human donor with alopecia areata. Both conserved end residues are part of each CDR3. Fields, in order: V gene, D gene, CDR3 length, clone size, J gene, CDR3 protein, CDR3 DNA. A D gene is named only where the DNA matches it firmly. Clone size is not always given. Where it is, it says once, few, many or a class for expanded clones.

>TRBV4-2|TRBD2|14|few|TRBJ2-7
CASSQEGGTIEQYF
TGTGCCAGCAGCCAAGAGGGGGGGACTATCGAGCAGTACTTC
>TRBV5-1|TRBD1|15|once|TRBJ1-6
CASSLDRGQYSPLHF
TGCGCCAGCAGCCTGGACAGGGGGCAGTATTCACCCCTCCACTTT
>TRBV5-1|-|14|-|TRBJ1-2
CASSSTMTDYGYTF
TGCGCCAGCAGCTCGACCATGACAGACTATGGCTACACCTTC
>TRBV15|-|14|-|TRBJ2-7
CATSRGIGAYEQYF
TGTGCCACCAGCAGAGGGATAGGGGCCTACGAGCAGTACTTC
>TRBV5-1|TRBD2|14|few|TRBJ2-5
CASSPAGGQETQYF
TGCGCCAGCAGCCCAGCGGGGGGGCAAGAGACCCAGTACTTC
>TRBV7-9|TRBD1|14|-|TRBJ1-1
CASSLLQGVWIAFF
TGTGCCAGCAGCCTACTCCAGGGGGTATGGATAGCTTTCTTT
>TRBV29-1|-|10|-|TRBJ2-1
CSAATTEQFF
TGCAGCGCCGCGACCACTGAGCAGTTCTTC
>TRBV7-2|-|14|few|TRBJ1-6
CASNLGGAVSPLHF
TGTGCCAGCAACCTAGGGGGGGCAGTATCCCCCCTCCACTTT
>TRBV9|-|15|-|TRBJ2-3
CASSVDLGSTDTQYF
TGTGCCAGCAGCGTAGACCTTGGAAGCACAGATACGCAGTATTTT
>TRBV6-5|-|14|once|TRBJ1-6
CASSYYRGNSPLHF
TGTGCCAGCAGTTATTATCGGGGGAATTCACCCCTCCACTTT
>TRBV13|TRBD1|14|-|TRBJ2-7
CASSGTGYRYEQYF
TGTGCCAGCAGCGGGACAGGGTATCGGTACGAGCAGTACTTC
>TRBV13|-|15|-|TRBJ1-2
CASSSRGDRGYGYTF
TGTGCCAGCAGCTCTCGTGGCGACAGAGGATATGGCTACACCTTC
>TRBV5-1|-|15|-|TRBJ2-2
CASSFTGPHTGELFF
TGCGCCAGCAGCTTCACAGGGCCCCACACCGGGGAGCTGTTTTTT
>TRBV18|-|15|-|TRBJ2-3
CASSPPGTSTDTQYF
TGTGCCAGCTCACCGCCCGGGACTAGCACAGATACGCAGTATTTT
>TRBV11-2|-|16|-|TRBJ2-7
CASSSSRGQDSYEQYF
TGTGCCAGCAGCTCCTCACGCGGGCAGGATTCCTACGAGCAGTACTTC
>TRBV6-6|-|14|-|TRBJ2-7
CASSPWDGAYEQYF
TGTGCCAGCAGTCCCTGGGACGGGGCCTACGAGCAGTACTTC
>TRBV5-6|-|12|-|TRBJ1-2
CASSPRPYGYTF
TGTGCCAGCAGCCCGCGGCCTTATGGCTACACCTTC
>TRBV6-5|TRBD1|16|-|TRBJ2-3
CASSYDRGRPADTQYF
TGTGCCAGCAGTTATGACAGGGGGCGCCCCGCAGATACGCAGTATTTT
>TRBV7-3|-|13|-|TRBJ1-5
CASSPDRNQPQHF
TGTGCCAGCAGCCCGGACAGAAATCAGCCCCAGCATTTT
>TRBV18|-|12|-|TRBJ2-7
CASSPSPNEQYF
TGTGCCAGCTCACCGTCTCCTAACGAGCAGTACTTC
>TRBV19|-|14|-|TRBJ1-5
CASSMQGPVKPQHF
TGTGCCAGTAGTATGCAGGGGCCCGTTAAGCCCCAGCATTTT
>TRBV7-9|-|13|-|TRBJ2-3
CASKNQDHDTQYF
TGTGCCAGCAAAAACCAGGATCACGATACGCAGTATTTT
>TRBV9|TRBD2|14|-|TRBJ2-5
CASSGGGGAETQYF
TGTGCCAGCAGCGGAGGCGGGGGGGCGGAGACCCAGTACTTC
>TRBV5-1|-|16|-|TRBJ2-6
CASSSYPGSGANVLTF
TGCGCCAGCAGCTCGTACCCGGGCTCTGGGGCCAACGTCCTGACTTTC
>TRBV4-2|TRBD1|16|-|TRBJ2-7
CASSQDRSDRGSEQYF
TGTGCCAGCAGCCAAGATAGATCGGACAGGGGATCCGAGCAGTACTTC
>TRBV5-1|TRBD1|14|-|TRBJ2-7
CASSLEAAGRQGYF
TGCGCCAGCAGCTTGGAGGCCGCGGGTCGACAGGGGTACTTC
>TRBV30|TRBD2|14|-|TRBJ2-5
CAWKPSGGPKTQYF
TGTGCCTGGAAGCCTAGCGGGGGGCCGAAGACCCAGTACTTC
>TRBV4-2|TRBD2|18|-|TRBJ2-5
CASSHGGTSGGYQETQYF
TGTGCCAGCAGCCACGGCGGGACTAGCGGGGGGTACCAAGAGACCCAGTACTTC
>TRBV7-9|TRBD1|15|once|TRBJ1-2
CASSPADRTGYGYTF
TGTGCCAGCAGCCCCGCGGACAGGACGGGCTATGGCTACACCTTC
>TRBV30|TRBD1|14|-|TRBJ1-6
CAWSGTGNNSPLHF
TGTGCCTGGAGTGGGACAGGGAATAATTCACCCCTCCACTTT
>TRBV10-3|-|12|once|TRBJ2-3
CAISKTGDTQYF
TGTGCCATCAGTAAAACAGGAGATACGCAGTATTTT
>TRBV15|-|13|-|TRBJ1-5
CATSRDRTQPQHF
TGTGCCACCAGCAGAGATAGGACTCAGCCCCAGCATTTT
>TRBV18|-|12|few|TRBJ1-1
CASSPLGTEAFF
TGTGCCAGCTCACCCCTGGGTACTGAAGCTTTCTTT
>TRBV5-6|-|16|-|TRBJ1-5
CASSLAHQGDYQPQHF
TGTGCCAGCAGCTTGGCTCATCAGGGTGATTATCAGCCCCAGCATTTT
>TRBV27|-|12|once|TRBJ1-6
CASSLRNSPLHF
TGTGCCAGCAGTTTACGTAATTCACCCCTCCACTTT
>TRBV5-1|-|13|few|TRBJ2-3
CASSSRPEDTQYF
TGCGCCAGCAGCTCCCGACCCGAAGATACGCAGTATTTT
>TRBV29-1|-|14|few|TRBJ1-1
CSVERQLMNTEAFF
TGCAGCGTTGAAAGGCAGCTCATGAACACTGAAGCTTTCTTT
>TRBV10-3|-|14|-|TRBJ1-5
CAISESLDGQPQHF
TGTGCCATCAGTGAGTCTCTGGACGGTCAGCCCCAGCATTTT
>TRBV9|-|17|-|TRBJ2-1
CASSTPLGGLTYNEQFF
TGTGCCAGCAGCACCCCTCTCGGCGGGCTCACCTACAATGAGCAGTTCTTC
>TRBV4-3|TRBD2|16|-|TRBJ2-1
CASSQDLIAGDNEQFF
TGCGCCAGCAGCCAAGATTTGATAGCGGGGGACAATGAGCAGTTCTTC
>TRBV2|TRBD1|15|-|TRBJ1-2
CASHTWGQTTHGYTF
TGTGCCAGTCATACATGGGGACAGACCACCCATGGCTACACCTTC
>TRBV5-6|-|15|few|TRBJ1-5
CASSLERYSNQPQHF
TGTGCCAGCAGCTTGGAGCGTTATAGCAATCAGCCCCAGCATTTT
>TRBV30|-|13|-|TRBJ1-1
CAWSVVGNTEAFF
TGTGCCTGGAGTGTGGTTGGGAACACTGAAGCTTTCTTT
>TRBV30|-|16|-|TRBJ1-6
CAWSGPSGTSSSPLHF
TGTGCCTGGAGTGGGCCCTCCGGGACATCGAGTTCACCCCTCCACTTT
>TRBV19|TRBD1|16|-|TRBJ2-2
CASTIRQGANTGELFF
TGTGCCAGTACTATTCGGCAGGGGGCGAACACCGGGGAGCTGTTTTTT